The rows below give T cell receptor beta chains drawn from one sample of a study of cytomegalovirus exposure and HLA in healthy donors. Profiled with immunoSEQ multiplex PCR; TCRdb holds only in-frame clones, not every one. The repertoire holds 150,000 to 200,000 clones, with about 80% as singletons. The sequenced material came from PBMCs. Receptors originate from a woman between 40 and 50 years old in good health and CMV-seronegative. Each CDR3 is given with its conserved first and last residue. The order of the fields is D gene, clone size, J gene, CDR3 length, V gene, CDR3 protein, CDR3 DNA. The D gene is left open where the match is weak. Clone size is stated in some rows and not others, as once, few, many or a class when expanded.

D gene: -
clone size: -
J gene: TRBJ1-3
CDR3 length: 15
V gene: TRBV9
CDR3 protein: CASSDADRVGNTIYF
CDR3 DNA: TGTGCCAGCAGCGACGCGGATCGGGTAGGAAACACCATATATTTT

D gene: -
clone size: few
J gene: TRBJ1-3
CDR3 length: 17
V gene: TRBV9
CDR3 protein: CASSVGGHGSSGNTIYF
CDR3 DNA: TGTGCCAGCAGCGTAGGCGGGCATGGGAGCTCTGGAAACACCATATATTTT

D gene: -
clone size: -
J gene: TRBJ2-5
CDR3 length: 14
V gene: TRBV18
CDR3 protein: CASSPYRVLETQYF
CDR3 DNA: TGTGCCAGCTCACCTTACAGGGTATTGGAGACCCAGTACTTC

D gene: -
clone size: once
J gene: TRBJ1-1
CDR3 length: 15
V gene: TRBV14
CDR3 protein: CASSQAPSPGSEAFF
CDR3 DNA: TGTGCCAGCAGCCAAGCACCTTCCCCTGGGAGTGAAGCTTTCTTT

D gene: -
clone size: -
J gene: TRBJ1-4
CDR3 length: 14
V gene: TRBV5-4
CDR3 protein: CASSRGGAYEKLFF
CDR3 DNA: TGTGCCAGCAGCCGAGGTGGGGCGTATGAAAAACTGTTTTTT

D gene: -
clone size: -
J gene: TRBJ2-5
CDR3 length: 15
V gene: TRBV10-3
CDR3 protein: CAISESWEASKTQYF
CDR3 DNA: TGTGCCATCAGTGAATCCTGGGAGGCTAGTAAGACCCAGTACTTC

D gene: -
clone size: -
J gene: TRBJ1-5
CDR3 length: 14
V gene: TRBV15
CDR3 protein: CATSSRQGYQPQHF
CDR3 DNA: TGTGCCACCAGCAGCAGGCAGGGGTATCAGCCCCAGCATTTT

D gene: -
clone size: -
J gene: TRBJ1-5
CDR3 length: 17
V gene: TRBV7-2
CDR3 protein: CASSLDMGRGSNQPQHF
CDR3 DNA: TGTGCCAGCAGCTTAGATATGGGGAGGGGTAGCAATCAGCCCCAGCATTTT

D gene: TRBD2
clone size: -
J gene: TRBJ2-7
CDR3 length: 14
V gene: TRBV5-1
CDR3 protein: CASSRTSGSYEQYF
CDR3 DNA: TGCGCCAGCAGCCGGACTAGCGGGAGCTACGAGCAGTACTTC

D gene: -
clone size: -
J gene: TRBJ1-6
CDR3 length: 15
V gene: TRBV7-2
CDR3 protein: CASSFEGRGNSPLHF
CDR3 DNA: TGTGCCAGCAGCTTCGAGGGGAGGGGTAATTCACCCCTCCACTTT

D gene: -
clone size: few
J gene: TRBJ2-1
CDR3 length: 14
V gene: TRBV6-5
CDR3 protein: CASSGREYLNEQFF
CDR3 DNA: TGTGCCAGCAGTGGGCGAGAGTATTTAAATGAGCAGTTCTTC

D gene: TRBD2
clone size: once
J gene: TRBJ2-2
CDR3 length: 16
V gene: TRBV11-3
CDR3 protein: CASSLDLSGGAGELFF
CDR3 DNA: TGTGCCAGCAGCTTAGATCTCTCCGGGGGGGCCGGGGAGCTGTTTTTT

D gene: TRBD2
clone size: -
J gene: TRBJ2-3
CDR3 length: 16
V gene: TRBV7-2
CDR3 protein: CASSLAPSGNQDTQYF
CDR3 DNA: TGTGCCAGCAGCTTAGCCCCTAGCGGGAATCAAGATACGCAGTATTTT

D gene: -
clone size: -
J gene: TRBJ2-7
CDR3 length: 16
V gene: TRBV4-1
CDR3 protein: CASSQVLAEPAGEQYF
CDR3 DNA: TGCGCCAGCAGCCAAGTATTGGCGGAGCCCGCTGGAGAGCAGTACTTC

D gene: -
clone size: -
J gene: TRBJ2-3
CDR3 length: 15
V gene: TRBV6-1
CDR3 protein: CASSIGTGPTDTQYF
CDR3 DNA: TGTGCCAGCAGTATAGGGACTGGACCCACAGATACGCAGTATTTT